This T cell receptor beta chain was recovered during a study of blood T cells in healthy people across ages (dated by TCRdb to about 2015). The study in broad terms: Template switching captured roughly one uniquely barcoded TCR beta cDNA molecule per two T cells in model experiments. Age-related changes in TCR beta repertoire diversity were measured in the study by deep sequencing normalized with unique cDNA molecular identifiers. Donors were grouped into four age groups: young (average roughly 16 years), middle-aged (39), aged (around 56) and long-lived (approximately 81). To avoid experimental bias, donors of different ages were distributed randomly across sequencing lanes. The study analyzed two additional independent replicas of 1 million unique cDNA reads from the same blood draw for two donors, one aged 18 to 30 and one aged 80 or older.

The library was produced with 5' RACE. TCRdb lists the instrument as Illumina HiSeq 2500. A second roughly 6 to 12 cycle PCR used a sample-barcoded 5' primer and a J-beta primer mix. Each TCR beta cDNA molecule received a unique molecular identifier from a template-switch 5' adaptor carrying 12 random nucleotides. Each sample yielded at least 2.5 million CDR3-containing paired-end reads. First-strand cDNA was synthesized from all RNA with the Mint cDNA synthesis kit, primed by a TRBC-specific oligonucleotide. Following uracil-DNA glycosylase treatment, a first 18-cycle PCR with universal primers M1SS and BC2_uni_R was performed on all cDNA. The study's processing was this. Each sample was normalized by randomly selecting 1 million high-quality reads, each carrying a distinct molecular identifier. Reads with shared molecular identifiers were discarded instead of being binned into consensus sequences. MiTCR, with a Q25 quality threshold and the strictest error-elimination algorithm, was used for CDR3 identification, clonotype clustering and error correction. A nonparametric unseen species model with Euler transformation was used to estimate lower-bound total TCR beta diversity. In TCRdb, the public reads were trimmed at Q25 with fastp and aligned with MiXCR, with productive beta chains retained. Every CDR3 protein is listed once, alongside the most common genes and DNA of its rows. TCRdb, not the original authors, processed these V and J calls. In all, the sample holds about 640,000 distinct CDR3 sequences, and under 65% of those were seen once. The ten largest clones represent 35% to 40% of the sample.

Concerning this clonotype itself: It has no known antigen specificity. Base qualities are not at hand, and no much larger clone is one base apart.

Systemically healthy Caucasian individuals from Russia, 35 to 50 in total and aged roughly 6 to 100 years, were included as donors. About 10 milliliters of peripheral blood were collected from each donor into EDTA-treated Vacutainer tubes. Ficoll-Paque density-gradient centrifugation was used to isolate PBMCs, with at least 6.5 million per sample. Total RNA was extracted from PBMCs with Trizol reagent, with at least 6 micrograms obtained per sample. For every donor, flow cytometry on a PBMC aliquot measured the percentage of naive CD45RAhigh/CD27high T cells. Study-wide findings and limitations: Estimates of total diversity based on one million sequenced T cells were considered lower bounds and underestimates. Compared with the aged group, more naive CD4+ T cells, fewer expanded clones and increased TCR diversity were shown by the long-lived group, suggesting age selection. Observed TCR beta diversity correlated strongly with the percentage of naive T cells measured by flow cytometry. The CMV infection status of donors was not known, potentially confounding age-related changes in expanded clonotypes. Bulk unsorted PBMC profiling prevented conclusive comparison of naive and antigen-experienced compartments. Observed TCR beta diversity per million T cells fell roughly linearly with age, and a significant reduction was already apparent by age around 44.

Compared with germline, V lacks 3 bases and J lacks 11 bases; bases without a gene match: 12. Including the terminal cysteine and phenylalanine, the CDR3 comprises 14 residues. Only the CDR3 region is kept as DNA, spanning 42 bases read in frame from base 1. The germline V gene yields SGDLS for CDR1 and YYNGEE for CDR2. The chain is assembled from TRBV9 and TRBJ2-5; 8 junctional bases match TRBD1. This receptor was identified in a man in his sixties in good health. The specimen was blood. The CDR3 protein is CASSDRGSSDEQYF. The nucleotide sequence reads as follows: TGTGCCAGCAGCGACAGGGGGAGTAGCGATGAGCAGTACTTC.